This TCR beta chain stems from a study of shared clonotypes between healthy human individuals. Some clones are missing from TCRdb's copy, which holds only in-frame ones; the method was immunoSEQ multiplex PCR. The table includes roughly 410,000 clones, roughly 96% detected once. Trimming cost V 2 bases and J 5 bases; bases outside gene matches: 6. CDR1 is GTSNPN, CDR2 SVGIG, per germline (reference sequence). The length of the CDR3 is 16 residues. V gene TRBV30 combines with J gene TRBJ2-1, with 13 nucleotides matching TRBD2. The origin of this receptor is a man aged 25 to 45 in good health. The sample taken for sequencing was memory CD8+ T cells sorted from blood. Subset indicated: CD45RO+ cells pooled with CCR7-negative TemRA cells. Here the CDR3 DNA reads TGTGCCTGGAGTATTGGGACTAGCGGGACCAACAATGAGCAGTTCTTC. Protein: CAWSIGTSGTNNEQFF.